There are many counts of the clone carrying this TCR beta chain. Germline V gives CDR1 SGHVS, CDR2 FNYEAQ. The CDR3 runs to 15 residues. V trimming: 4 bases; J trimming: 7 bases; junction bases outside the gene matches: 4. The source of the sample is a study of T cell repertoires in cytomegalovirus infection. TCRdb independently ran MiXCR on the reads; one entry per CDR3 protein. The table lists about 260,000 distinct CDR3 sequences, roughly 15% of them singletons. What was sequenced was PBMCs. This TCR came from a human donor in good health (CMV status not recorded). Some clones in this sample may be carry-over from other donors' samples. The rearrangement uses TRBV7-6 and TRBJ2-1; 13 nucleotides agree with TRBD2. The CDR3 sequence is CASSSGLAGVNEQFF. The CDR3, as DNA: TGTGCCAGCAGCTCTGGACTAGCGGGAGTAAATGAGCAGTTCTTC.